This T cell receptor (beta chain) was documented in a study of CD8 T cells in ankylosing spondylitis. This clonotype was seen only a few times. MiXCR was run by TCRdb on the 5' RACE reads, yielding one entry per CDR3 protein. The repertoire has 300,000 to 400,000 distinct CDR3 sequences, around 20% of them found once; the top ten carry 10% to 15%. This CDR3 contains 14 residues. Germline V gene lookup returns CDR1 MGHRA and CDR2 YSYEKL. Trimming left V 5 bases short and J 7 bases short, with 17 bases between. The chain carries TRBV4-1 and TRBJ1-2, with a weak D call TRBD1 (5 bases). This TCR was recovered from a male donor with ankylosing spondylitis or in good health (not recorded which). Input material: blood, either unsorted or a sorted T cell fraction (not recorded which). The CDR3 spells CASSSLQADLGYTF. For the CDR3, the DNA is TGCGCCAGCAGCTCCTTACAGGCTGATCTTGGCTACACCTTC.